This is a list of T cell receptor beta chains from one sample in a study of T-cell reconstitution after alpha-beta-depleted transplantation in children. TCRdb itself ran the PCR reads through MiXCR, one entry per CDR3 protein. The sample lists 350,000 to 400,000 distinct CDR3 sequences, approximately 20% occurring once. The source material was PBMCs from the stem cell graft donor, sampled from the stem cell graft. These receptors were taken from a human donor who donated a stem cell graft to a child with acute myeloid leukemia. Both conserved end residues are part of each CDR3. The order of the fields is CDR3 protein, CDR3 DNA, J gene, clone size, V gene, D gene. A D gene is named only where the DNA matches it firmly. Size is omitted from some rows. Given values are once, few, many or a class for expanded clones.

CDR3 protein: CASSYLAGRGDTQYF
CDR3 DNA: TGCGCCAGCAGTTATCTAGCGGGAAGGGGAGATACGCAGTATTTT
J gene: TRBJ2-3
clone size: few
V gene: TRBV5-1
D gene: TRBD2

CDR3 protein: CSEANREGSYEQYF
CDR3 DNA: TGCAGCGAAGCGAATCGGGAGGGCTCCTACGAGCAGTACTTC
J gene: TRBJ2-7
clone size: few
V gene: TRBV29-1
D gene: TRBD2

CDR3 protein: CASSPSYLSYEQYF
CDR3 DNA: TGCGCCAGCAGCCCAAGCTATCTCTCCTACGAGCAGTACTTC
J gene: TRBJ2-7
clone size: few
V gene: TRBV4-1
D gene: -

CDR3 protein: CASSFQGTGGKETQYF
CDR3 DNA: TGTGCCAGCAGCTTCCAGGGGACAGGGGGGAAGGAGACCCAGTACTTC
J gene: TRBJ2-5
clone size: few
V gene: TRBV7-2
D gene: TRBD1

CDR3 protein: CSVAGLAGNEQYF
CDR3 DNA: TGCAGCGTTGCCGGACTAGCGGGAAACGAGCAGTACTTC
J gene: TRBJ2-7
clone size: few
V gene: TRBV29-1
D gene: TRBD2

CDR3 protein: CASNGVGTDTQYF
CDR3 DNA: TGTGCCAGCAACGGGGTTGGCACAGATACGCAGTATTTT
J gene: TRBJ2-3
clone size: many
V gene: TRBV2
D gene: -

CDR3 protein: CASSQIQGGLYEQYF
CDR3 DNA: TGCGCCAGCAGCCAGATCCAGGGGGGATTATACGAGCAGTACTTC
J gene: TRBJ2-7
clone size: -
V gene: TRBV4-1
D gene: -

CDR3 protein: CASSYADKPGLAGGNEQFF
CDR3 DNA: TGTGCCAGCAGTTACGCGGATAAACCGGGACTAGCGGGGGGCAATGAGCAGTTCTTC
J gene: TRBJ2-1
clone size: -
V gene: TRBV6-5
D gene: TRBD2

CDR3 protein: CASSMTGLAGGVEQFF
CDR3 DNA: TGTGCCAGCAGCATGACGGGACTAGCGGGAGGAGTTGAGCAGTTCTTC
J gene: TRBJ2-1
clone size: few
V gene: TRBV5-4
D gene: TRBD2

CDR3 protein: CASSLTQGGDTQYF
CDR3 DNA: TGCGCCAGCAGCTTAACTCAGGGAGGTGATACGCAGTATTTT
J gene: TRBJ2-3
clone size: -
V gene: TRBV5-1
D gene: -

CDR3 protein: CSASSSGSGTQYF
CDR3 DNA: TGCAGTGCTAGCTCTAGCGGGAGTGGGACCCAGTACTTC
J gene: TRBJ2-5
clone size: few
V gene: TRBV20-1
D gene: TRBD2

CDR3 protein: CASSWGLAGGSYNEQFF
CDR3 DNA: TGTGCCAGCAGCTGGGGACTAGCGGGAGGGTCCTACAATGAGCAGTTCTTC
J gene: TRBJ2-1
clone size: -
V gene: TRBV7-9
D gene: TRBD2

CDR3 protein: CATSRVGGMETQYF
CDR3 DNA: TGTGCCACCAGCAGAGTTGGGGGAATGGAGACCCAGTACTTC
J gene: TRBJ2-5
clone size: -
V gene: TRBV15
D gene: -

CDR3 protein: CATSRTPGQGDYEQYF
CDR3 DNA: TGTGCCACCAGCAGAACACCGGGACAGGGAGACTACGAGCAGTACTTC
J gene: TRBJ2-7
clone size: many
V gene: TRBV15
D gene: TRBD1

CDR3 protein: CSASWAFLYTDTQYF
CDR3 DNA: TGCAGTGCTAGCTGGGCGTTTTTGTACACAGATACGCAGTATTTT
J gene: TRBJ2-3
clone size: few
V gene: TRBV20-1
D gene: -

CDR3 protein: CSARVIADSSYEQYF
CDR3 DNA: TGCAGTGCTAGAGTCATAGCGGATAGCTCCTACGAGCAGTACTTC
J gene: TRBJ2-7
clone size: many
V gene: TRBV20-1
D gene: -

CDR3 protein: CASSWGLSRRTGELFF
CDR3 DNA: TGCGCCAGCAGCTGGGGGCTCTCTCGGAGAACCGGGGAGCTGTTTTTT
J gene: TRBJ2-2
clone size: few
V gene: TRBV5-1
D gene: -

CDR3 protein: CSVRVGLPLHF
CDR3 DNA: TGCAGTGTTAGGGTTGGTCTACCCCTCCACTTT
J gene: TRBJ1-6
clone size: few
V gene: TRBV20-1
D gene: -

CDR3 protein: CASSLEGSGYTF
CDR3 DNA: TGTGCCAGCAGCTTAGAAGGGAGCGGCTACACCTTC
J gene: TRBJ1-2
clone size: many
V gene: TRBV7-6
D gene: -

CDR3 protein: CASSVGSGNEQFF
CDR3 DNA: TGTGCCAGCAGCGTCGGCAGCGGCAATGAGCAGTTCTTC
J gene: TRBJ2-1
clone size: few
V gene: TRBV9
D gene: -

CDR3 protein: CASSPHRGPEEQYF
CDR3 DNA: TGTGCCAGCAGTCCCCACAGGGGGCCGGAGGAGCAGTACTTC
J gene: TRBJ2-7
clone size: -
V gene: TRBV28
D gene: TRBD1

CDR3 protein: CASSSPSEQYF
CDR3 DNA: TGTGCCAGCAGCAGCCCTTCCGAGCAGTACTTC
J gene: TRBJ2-7
clone size: -
V gene: TRBV13
D gene: -

CDR3 protein: CASSPPGLAAFTGELFF
CDR3 DNA: TGTGCCAGCTCACCACCGGGACTAGCGGCTTTCACCGGGGAGCTGTTTTTT
J gene: TRBJ2-2
clone size: -
V gene: TRBV18
D gene: TRBD2

CDR3 protein: CATSDLIWDCEQFF
CDR3 DNA: TGTGCCACCAGTGATTTGATTTGGGATTGCGAGCAGTTCTTC
J gene: TRBJ2-1
clone size: few
V gene: TRBV24-1
D gene: -

CDR3 protein: CASSSRAPASNEQYF
CDR3 DNA: TGTGCCAGCAGTAGCCGGGCCCCGGCTTCTAACGAGCAGTACTTC
J gene: TRBJ2-7
clone size: few
V gene: TRBV6-1
D gene: -

CDR3 protein: CSALETSGYTYEQYF
CDR3 DNA: TGCAGTGCTCTCGAGACTAGCGGCTACACCTACGAGCAGTACTTC
J gene: TRBJ2-7
clone size: many
V gene: TRBV20-1
D gene: TRBD2

CDR3 protein: CASSFAGGGGYNEQFF
CDR3 DNA: TGTGCCAGCAGCTTTGCGGGAGGAGGGGGTTACAATGAGCAGTTCTTC
J gene: TRBJ2-1
clone size: -
V gene: TRBV7-3
D gene: TRBD2

CDR3 protein: CSALPQETQYF
CDR3 DNA: TGCAGTGCCCTCCCCCAAGAGACCCAGTACTTC
J gene: TRBJ2-5
clone size: -
V gene: TRBV20-1
D gene: -

CDR3 protein: CASRGPRAANTEAFF
CDR3 DNA: TGTGCCAGCCGGGGACCGAGGGCGGCGAACACTGAAGCTTTCTTT
J gene: TRBJ1-1
clone size: few
V gene: TRBV12-3/TRBV12-4
D gene: -

CDR3 protein: CSAREKVAGDNEQFF
CDR3 DNA: TGCAGTGCTAGAGAGAAGGTAGCGGGGGACAATGAGCAGTTCTTC
J gene: TRBJ2-1
clone size: few
V gene: TRBV20-1
D gene: TRBD2

CDR3 protein: CASSWITGETNVLTF
CDR3 DNA: TGTGCCAGCAGCTGGATCACAGGGGAAACCAACGTCCTGACTTTC
J gene: TRBJ2-6
clone size: -
V gene: TRBV5-5
D gene: TRBD1

CDR3 protein: CASSLSELTEAFF
CDR3 DNA: TGTGCCAGCAGCTTATCCGAGTTGACTGAAGCTTTCTTT
J gene: TRBJ1-1
clone size: few
V gene: TRBV7-9
D gene: -

CDR3 protein: CASSPGTSGRVGASYEQYF
CDR3 DNA: TGTGCCAGCAGTCCTGGGACTAGCGGGAGGGTTGGAGCGTCCTACGAGCAGTACTTC
J gene: TRBJ2-7
clone size: few
V gene: TRBV6-1
D gene: TRBD2

CDR3 protein: CASKYRGPTEAFF
CDR3 DNA: TGTGCCAGCAAGTACAGGGGGCCCACTGAAGCTTTCTTT
J gene: TRBJ1-1
clone size: -
V gene: TRBV28
D gene: TRBD1

CDR3 protein: CASSQDPDSYNEQFF
CDR3 DNA: TGCGCCAGCAGCCAAGATCCGGACAGCTACAATGAGCAGTTCTTC
J gene: TRBJ2-1
clone size: -
V gene: TRBV4-1
D gene: -

CDR3 protein: CASSLAGGGSNEQFF
CDR3 DNA: TGCGCCAGCAGCTTGGCGGGGGGAGGGTCCAATGAGCAGTTCTTC
J gene: TRBJ2-1
clone size: few
V gene: TRBV5-1
D gene: TRBD2

CDR3 protein: CSARAWTGAYNEQFF
CDR3 DNA: TGCAGTGCTAGAGCCTGGACAGGGGCCTACAATGAGCAGTTCTTC
J gene: TRBJ2-1
clone size: few
V gene: TRBV20-1
D gene: TRBD1

CDR3 protein: CASSLEARNEQFF
CDR3 DNA: TGTGCCAGCAGTTTAGAGGCGCGAAATGAGCAGTTCTTC
J gene: TRBJ2-1
clone size: -
V gene: TRBV12-3/TRBV12-4
D gene: -

CDR3 protein: CASPGTGNLNTEAFF
CDR3 DNA: TGTGCCAGCCCGGGGACAGGGAACTTGAACACTGAAGCTTTCTTT
J gene: TRBJ1-1
clone size: -
V gene: TRBV28
D gene: TRBD1

CDR3 protein: CAWSVLEGPGNTIYF
CDR3 DNA: TGTGCCTGGAGTGTACTAGAGGGCCCCGGAAACACCATATATTTT
J gene: TRBJ1-3
clone size: once
V gene: TRBV30
D gene: -

CDR3 protein: CASSLRLAGEPYEQYF
CDR3 DNA: TGTGCCAGCAGCCTCCGACTAGCGGGAGAACCTTACGAGCAGTACTTC
J gene: TRBJ2-7
clone size: many
V gene: TRBV12-3/TRBV12-4
D gene: TRBD2

CDR3 protein: CATSDSTGTGQYF
CDR3 DNA: TGTGCCACCAGTGATTCTACCGGGACAGGGCAGTATTTT
J gene: TRBJ2-3
clone size: -
V gene: TRBV24-1
D gene: TRBD1

CDR3 protein: CASTSGSNQPQHF
CDR3 DNA: TGTGCCAGCACTTCAGGGTCAAATCAGCCCCAGCATTTT
J gene: TRBJ1-5
clone size: few
V gene: TRBV28
D gene: -

CDR3 protein: CASSSQGEETQYF
CDR3 DNA: TGTGCCAGCAGTAGTCAGGGGGAAGAGACCCAGTACTTC
J gene: TRBJ2-5
clone size: few
V gene: TRBV12-3/TRBV12-4
D gene: TRBD1

CDR3 protein: CASSKALGGTSSGANVLTF
CDR3 DNA: TGTGCCAGCAGCAAAGCCCTAGGGGGGACTAGCTCTGGGGCCAACGTCCTGACTTTC
J gene: TRBJ2-6
clone size: -
V gene: TRBV12-3/TRBV12-4
D gene: TRBD2

CDR3 protein: CASSGTSGSNIQYF
CDR3 DNA: TGTGCCAGCAGTGGGACTAGCGGGTCTAACATTCAGTACTTC
J gene: TRBJ2-4
clone size: many
V gene: TRBV6-1
D gene: TRBD2

CDR3 protein: CSALESGVAYNEQFF
CDR3 DNA: TGCAGCGCCCTTGAGAGCGGGGTGGCCTACAATGAGCAGTTCTTC
J gene: TRBJ2-1
clone size: few
V gene: TRBV29-1
D gene: TRBD2

CDR3 protein: CSASPSEEQYF
CDR3 DNA: TGCAGTGCTAGTCCCTCGGAGGAGCAGTACTTC
J gene: TRBJ2-7
clone size: many
V gene: TRBV20-1
D gene: -

CDR3 protein: CASSQVGEGGETQYF
CDR3 DNA: TGTGCCAGCAGCCAGGTCGGGGAGGGTGGAGAGACCCAGTACTTC
J gene: TRBJ2-5
clone size: -
V gene: TRBV3-1
D gene: TRBD2

CDR3 protein: CSAAGRGPTNEKLFF
CDR3 DNA: TGCAGCGCTGCGGGCAGGGGGCCAACTAATGAAAAACTGTTTTTT
J gene: TRBJ1-4
clone size: few
V gene: TRBV29-1
D gene: TRBD1

CDR3 protein: CASTQWGMDEQFF
CDR3 DNA: TGTGCCAGCACCCAATGGGGGATGGACGAGCAGTTCTTC
J gene: TRBJ2-1
clone size: -
V gene: TRBV11-3
D gene: -

CDR3 protein: CASSPSALSTDTQYF
CDR3 DNA: TGTGCCAGCAGCCCCTCAGCGCTAAGCACAGATACGCAGTATTTT
J gene: TRBJ2-3
clone size: few
V gene: TRBV7-1
D gene: -

CDR3 protein: CASSFQIGDRGTGTSINNEQFF
CDR3 DNA: TGTGCCAGCAGTTTTCAAATCGGGGACAGGGGGACGGGGACTAGCATTAACAATGAGCAGTTCTTC
J gene: TRBJ2-1
clone size: -
V gene: TRBV12-3/TRBV12-4
D gene: TRBD1

CDR3 protein: CASSVSDSNQPQHF
CDR3 DNA: TGTGCCAGCAGTGTATCGGATAGCAATCAGCCCCAGCATTTT
J gene: TRBJ1-5
clone size: -
V gene: TRBV25-1
D gene: -

CDR3 protein: CASSLVGGTQETQYF
CDR3 DNA: TGTGCCAGCAGCTTAGTAGGTGGGACCCAAGAGACCCAGTACTTC
J gene: TRBJ2-5
clone size: few
V gene: TRBV11-2
D gene: -

CDR3 protein: CSATAWNQETQYF
CDR3 DNA: TGCAGTGCTACGGCCTGGAACCAAGAGACCCAGTACTTC
J gene: TRBJ2-5
clone size: few
V gene: TRBV20-1
D gene: -

CDR3 protein: CASLGDTDTQYF
CDR3 DNA: TGTGCCAGTTTGGGGGACACAGATACGCAGTATTTT
J gene: TRBJ2-3
clone size: few
V gene: TRBV12-3/TRBV12-4
D gene: -

CDR3 protein: CSARDNRVVYEQYF
CDR3 DNA: TGCAGTGCTAGAGATAACAGGGTGGTATACGAGCAGTACTTC
J gene: TRBJ2-7
clone size: -
V gene: TRBV20-1
D gene: -

CDR3 protein: CASSRGGARTDTQYF
CDR3 DNA: TGTGCCAGCAGTCGAGGGGGAGCCCGCACAGATACGCAGTATTTT
J gene: TRBJ2-3
clone size: few
V gene: TRBV12-3/TRBV12-4
D gene: -